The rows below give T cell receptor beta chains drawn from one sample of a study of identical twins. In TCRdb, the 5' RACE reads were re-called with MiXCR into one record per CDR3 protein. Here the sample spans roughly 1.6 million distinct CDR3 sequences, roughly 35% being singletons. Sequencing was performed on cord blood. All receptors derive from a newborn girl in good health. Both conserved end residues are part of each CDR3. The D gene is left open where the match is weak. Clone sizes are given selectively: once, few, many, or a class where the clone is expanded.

TGCGCCAGCAGCTTACGGACAGGGGGCGCGGATGGCTACACCTTC CASSLRTGGADGYTF TRBV5-1 few TRBD1 TRBJ1-2
TGCGCCAGCAGCTTTCGGGAGACGGTTACCACCGGGGAGCTGTTTTTT CASSFRETVTTGELFF TRBV5-1 . . TRBJ2-2
TGCAGTGCTTCCAGGACTAGTCGGAGGCAGTTCTTC CSASRTSRRQFF TRBV20-1 . TRBD2 TRBJ2-1
TGTGCCAGCAGTGTGGGCCTGAGCAATCAGCCCCAGCATTTT CASSVGLSNQPQHF TRBV12-3/TRBV12-4 many . TRBJ1-5
TGCGCCAGCAGCCAAGGTCGGGGCGACTCCTACAATGAGCAGTTCTTC CASSQGRGDSYNEQFF TRBV4-1 . . TRBJ2-1
TGTGCCAGCAGTTCCGATCACTCGGACAGCCCCCGAAGGACCCAGTACTTC CASSSDHSDSPRRTQYF TRBV28 few . TRBJ2-5
TGCGCCAGCAGCTTGGCCGGGACAGGGCCCGAGCAGTACTTC CASSLAGTGPEQYF TRBV5-1 . TRBD1 TRBJ2-7
TGTGCCAGCAGTTTAAAGCGGGGGGAGAGAGATACGCAGTATTTT CASSLKRGERDTQYF TRBV12-3/TRBV12-4 . TRBD2 TRBJ2-3
TGCAGTGCTAGGCGCAGGTCCTTCTGCAATGAGCAGTTCTTC CSARRRSFCNEQFF TRBV20-1 . . TRBJ2-1
TGTGCCAGCAGCCAAGGACAGGGGTCCTTGTTCTCTGGGGCCAACGTCCTGACTTTC CASSQGQGSLFSGANVLTF TRBV4-2 . TRBD1 TRBJ2-6
TGTGCCAGCAGTTGCATAACGGACTATGGCTACACCTTC CASSCITDYGYTF TRBV6-6 . . TRBJ1-2
TGTGCCAGCGGACTAGCCCAGAGGGGGCAGTTCTTC CASGLAQRGQFF TRBV12-3/TRBV12-4 . TRBD2 TRBJ2-1
TGCAGTGCTAGAGGGGTCGGGGCCAACACAGATACGCAGTATTTT CSARGVGANTDTQYF TRBV20-1 . . TRBJ2-3
TGTGCCAGCAGTGCTGACAGGCTCCACGAGCAGTACTTC CASSADRLHEQYF TRBV12-3/TRBV12-4 . . TRBJ2-7
TGCGCCAGCAGCCAAGTTCCCTGGACGGGTAATGAAAAACTGTTTTTT CASSQVPWTGNEKLFF TRBV4-1 . . TRBJ1-4
TGTGCCAGCACCGCACAGGGACTAGCGGGAACCGGGGAGCTGTTTTTT CASTAQGLAGTGELFF TRBV6-1 . TRBD2 TRBJ2-2
TGCGCCAGCAGCTTGAGGGCGACTAGCGGCACAGATACGCAGTATTTT CASSLRATSGTDTQYF TRBV5-1 . TRBD2 TRBJ2-3
TGTGCCAGCAGCTTCCGGGACTTGGGTCTGTCTGAGCAGTTCTTC CASSFRDLGLSEQFF TRBV11-3 . . TRBJ2-1
TGTGCCAGCAGCATCCGGGGACAGGTCGAGGCTTTCTTT CASSIRGQVEAFF TRBV21-1 few . TRBJ1-1
TGTGCCAGCAAGGTCCACCTGACAGGTCGGAAAAATGGCTACACCTTC CASKVHLTGRKNGYTF TRBV6-6 . . TRBJ1-2
TGCAGCGTGCGAATTGGCTACACCTTC CSVRIGYTF TRBV29-1 . . TRBJ1-2
TGTGCCAGCAGAATAAGACCCGGGACAGGGGGATCGGATGAGCAGTTCTTC CASRIRPGTGGSDEQFF TRBV12-3/TRBV12-4 . TRBD1 TRBJ2-1
TGTGCCAGCAGCCAAAAGGGACAGGGGTGGAACACTGAAGCTTTCTTT CASSQKGQGWNTEAFF TRBV14 . TRBD1 TRBJ1-1